These 11 T cell receptor beta chains came from one sample sequenced in a study of blood T cell repertoires in COVID-19. Repertoires were generated with immunoSEQ multiplex PCR, while TCRdb's copy carries only in-frame clones and drops some. The sample has over 150,000 clones, around 82% seen once. The specimen was PBMCs or T cells enriched from blood (not recorded which). Source of these receptors: a man aged 35 to 55 who had recovered from COVID-19.

The chain links TRBV27 to TRBJ2-5; 8 bases are shared with TRBD1. There are 13 residues in the CDR3. In germline, CDR1 is MNHEY, CDR2 SMNVEV (reference sequence). The ends lost 5 bases at V and 10 bases at J; junction bases unmatched: 9. The CDR3 DNA sequence: TGTGCCAGCAGTCTCGCGACAGGGGAAGGCCAGTACTTC. Amino acids: CASSLATGEGQYF.

This chain connects TRBV4-3 to TRBJ2-4, with 10 nucleotides matching TRBD2. The junction had 9 bases not matched to a gene; V was cut back by 5 bases and J by 5 bases. This CDR3 has 16 residues. Germline V gives CDR1 LGHNA, CDR2 YSLEER. The chain's CDR3 is CASSGRPGLAENIQYF. The CDR3 DNA is TGCGCCAGCAGCGGTCGTCCTGGACTAGCGGAAAACATTCAGTACTTC.

This sequence joins TRBV4-1 and TRBJ1-2, with D tentatively TRBD1 (5 bases). Germline CDR1 and CDR2: MGHRA and YSYEKL. V was pared by 3 bases and J by 3 bases, with 14 bases between. The CDR3 totals 15 residues. The CDR3 DNA reads as TGCGCCAGCAGCCATTCCGACAGCCTAGACTATGGCTACACCTTC. This encodes CASSHSDSLDYGYTF.

This sequence joins TRBV4-1 and TRBJ2-1; D unclear. V gave up 4 bases and J gave up 5 bases, with 12 bases separating them. The length of the CDR3 is 14 residues. Germline values: CDR1 MGHRA, CDR2 YSYEKL. DNA for the CDR3: TGCGCCAGCAGCCTCTCCGGGTTACACAATGAGCAGTTCTTC. Residues: CASSLSGLHNEQFF.

The rearrangement links TRBV28 to TRBJ1-1, with D unclear. Germline assignment: CDR1 MDHEN and CDR2 SYDVKM. Trimming took off 7 bases at V and 3 bases at J, with 12 bases between the two ends. This CDR3 comprises 13 residues. CDR3 DNA: TGTGCCAGCACTCCGCGAGGCTACACTGAAGCTTTCTTT. Translation gives CASTPRGYTEAFF.

The rearrangement links TRBV29-1 to TRBJ2-1; 11 bases line up with TRBD2. Germline V gene data show CDR1 as SQVTM and CDR2 as ANQGSEA. This CDR3 comprises 14 residues. V lost 7 bases, J lost 8 bases, and 10 bases stayed unmatched. The CDR3 DNA sequence: TGCAGCGGGATAGCGGGGGGGGTAAGGGATGAGCAGTTCTTC. The encoded protein is CSGIAGGVRDEQFF.

The V gene is TRBV7-3, the J gene TRBJ1-6, with D possibly matching TRBD1 (6 bases). This CDR3 is 15 amino acids long. V was cut by 1 base and J by 5 bases, with 9 bases left in between. Germline CDR1 SGHTA, CDR2 FQGTGA. CDR3 sequence: CASSLNGQNNSPLHF. The CDR3 region has the DNA TGTGCCAGCAGCTTAAATGGACAGAATAATTCACCCCTCCACTTT.

The chain has TRBV11-2 and TRBJ1-6, with TRBD1 as a possible D gene (5 bases). Germline assignment: CDR1 SGHAT and CDR2 FQNNGV. Trimming left V 5 bases short and J 0 bases short, with 17 bases between. The CDR3 has 18 residues. The CDR3 here is CASSLTPRVSSYNSPLHF. The DNA of the CDR3 is TGTGCCAGCAGCCTCACTCCCAGGGTTAGCTCCTATAATTCACCCCTCCACTTT.

The chain uses TRBV2 and TRBJ1-1; D might be TRBD1 (6 bases). The germline V gene has CDR1 SNHLY and CDR2 FYNNEI. The CDR3 length is 16 residues. The ends were cut back, 2 bases at V and 0 bases at J, with 13 bases in the middle. In nucleotides, the CDR3 is TGTGCCAGCAGTGAAATAGGGACAAGACTGAACACTGAAGCTTTCTTT. This encodes CASSEIGTRLNTEAFF.

This clone came up a few times. The genes are TRBV20-1 and TRBJ1-5; perhaps TRBD1 as D (5 bases). The germline CDR1 and CDR2 sequences are DFQATT and SNEGSKA (reference sequence). V lost 3 bases and J 5 bases, leaving 8 bases between the germline ends. This CDR3 comprises 12 residues. This CDR3 is CSASSGDQPQHF. The DNA for the CDR3 is TGCAGTGCTAGTTCGGGGGATCAGCCCCAGCATTTT.

The V and J genes are TRBV5-1 and TRBJ2-1, with TRBD2 matching 9 bases. This CDR3 has 16 residues. From germline, CDR1 is SGHRS and CDR2 YFSETQ. V shed 0 bases and J 9 bases; nucleotides not matched to a gene: 10. CDR3 DNA: TGCGCCAGCAGCTTGGCCCCGCGGGGGGGAGAGGGTGAGCAGTTCTTC. Protein: CASSLAPRGGEGEQFF. The full variable domain, completed using reference TRBV5-1 and TRBJ2-1, is KAGVTQTPRYLIKTRGQQVTLSCSPISGHRSVSWYQQTPGQGLQFLFEYFSETQRNKGNFPGRFSGRQFSNSRSEMNVSTLELGDSALYLCASSLAPRGGEGEQFFGPGTRLTVL.